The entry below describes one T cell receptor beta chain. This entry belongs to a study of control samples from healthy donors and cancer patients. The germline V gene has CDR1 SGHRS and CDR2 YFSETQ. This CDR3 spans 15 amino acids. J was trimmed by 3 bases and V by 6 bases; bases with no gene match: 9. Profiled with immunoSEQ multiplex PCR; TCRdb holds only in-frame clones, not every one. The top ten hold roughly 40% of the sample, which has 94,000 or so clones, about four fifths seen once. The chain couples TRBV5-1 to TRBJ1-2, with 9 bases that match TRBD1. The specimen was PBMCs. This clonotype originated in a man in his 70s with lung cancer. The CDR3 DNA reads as TGCGCCAGCACTACAGGGGGCAATACGGACTATGGCTACACCTTC. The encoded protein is CASTTGGNTDYGYTF.